Sequencing of this T cell receptor beta chain was carried out in a study of blood T cell repertoires in COVID-19. The repertoire was sequenced with immunoSEQ multiplex PCR; TCRdb's copy has only in-frame clones and lacks some. The sample includes around 68,000 clones, 85% of them seen just once. The V end was cut by 3 bases, the J end by 4 bases, with 19 bases between. CDR3 length: 17 residues. Germline V lookup: CDR1 SGHAT, CDR2 FQNNGV. This chain uses TRBV11-2 with TRBJ2-1, with D perhaps TRBD2 (5 bases). The sample consisted of peripheral blood. The source is a man older than 75 with acute or convalescent COVID-19. CDR3 residues: CASSFIFGPAGYNEQFF. The CDR3 bases are TGTGCCAGCAGCTTCATCTTCGGCCCGGCGGGTTACAATGAGCAGTTCTTC.